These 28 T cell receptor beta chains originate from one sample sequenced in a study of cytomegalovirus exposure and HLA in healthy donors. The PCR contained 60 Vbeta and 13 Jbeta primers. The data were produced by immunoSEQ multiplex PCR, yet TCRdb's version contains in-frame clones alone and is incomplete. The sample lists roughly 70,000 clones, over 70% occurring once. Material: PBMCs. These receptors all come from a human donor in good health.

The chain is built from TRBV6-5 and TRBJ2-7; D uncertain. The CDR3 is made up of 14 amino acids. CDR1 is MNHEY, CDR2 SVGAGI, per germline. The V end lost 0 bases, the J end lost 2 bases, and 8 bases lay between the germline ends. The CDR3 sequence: CASSYSGDAYEQYF. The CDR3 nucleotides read TGTGCCAGCAGTTACTCGGGCGACGCCTACGAGCAGTACTTC.

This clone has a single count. The DNA of the CDR3 is TGTGCCAGCAGCTTAAGGGAGGTCAACTATGGCTACACCTTC. Translated: CASSLREVNYGYTF. The V call is TRBV7-2, the J call TRBJ1-2; D is ambiguous. V shed 2 bases and J shed 2 bases, with 9 bases lying between them. This CDR3 spans 14 amino acids. Germline CDR1 and CDR2: SGHTA and FQGNSA.

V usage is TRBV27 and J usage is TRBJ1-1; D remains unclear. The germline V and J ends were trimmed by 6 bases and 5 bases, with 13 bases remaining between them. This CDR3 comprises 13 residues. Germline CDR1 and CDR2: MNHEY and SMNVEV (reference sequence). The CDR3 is CASRLRGWTEAFF. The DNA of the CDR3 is TGTGCCAGCAGGCTTCGCGGGTGGACTGAAGCTTTCTTT.

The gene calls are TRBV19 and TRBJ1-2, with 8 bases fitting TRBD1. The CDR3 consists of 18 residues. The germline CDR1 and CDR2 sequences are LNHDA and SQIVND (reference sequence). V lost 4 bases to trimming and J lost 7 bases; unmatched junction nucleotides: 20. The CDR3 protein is CASSNDNGQGAPRRGYTF. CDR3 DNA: TGTGCCAGTAGTAACGATAACGGTCAGGGGGCGCCTCGTCGTGGCTACACCTTC.

CDR3 sequence: CASSPSAAAQHF. The DNA of the CDR3 is TGTGCCAGCAGTCCCTCGGCGGCAGCCCAGCATTTT. The chain has TRBV6-6 and TRBJ1-5; D gene unclear. In germline, CDR1 is MNHNY, CDR2 SVGAGI (reference sequence). The CDR3 sequence is 12 residues long. V gave up 5 bases and J gave up 11 bases, with 13 bases separating them.

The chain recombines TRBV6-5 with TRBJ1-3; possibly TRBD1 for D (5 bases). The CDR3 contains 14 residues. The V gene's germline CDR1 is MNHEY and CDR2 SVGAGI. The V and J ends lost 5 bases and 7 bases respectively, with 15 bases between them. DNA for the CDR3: TGTGCCAGCAGTCGCCAGGGATTGGACAACACCATATATTTT. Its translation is CASSRQGLDNTIYF.

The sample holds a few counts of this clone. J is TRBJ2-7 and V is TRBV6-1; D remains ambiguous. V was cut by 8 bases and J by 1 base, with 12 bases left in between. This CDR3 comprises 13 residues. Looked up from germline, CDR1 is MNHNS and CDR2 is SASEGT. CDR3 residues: CASSTQPSYEQYF. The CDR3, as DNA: TGTGCCAGCTCGACTCAACCATCCTACGAGCAGTACTTC.

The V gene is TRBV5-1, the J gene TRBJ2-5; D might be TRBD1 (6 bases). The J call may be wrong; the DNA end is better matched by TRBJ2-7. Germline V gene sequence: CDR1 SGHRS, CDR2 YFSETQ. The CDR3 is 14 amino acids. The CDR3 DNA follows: TGCGCCAGCAGCCGGGGCCAACAGGGAGACGAGCAGTACTTC. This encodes CASSRGQQGDEQYF.

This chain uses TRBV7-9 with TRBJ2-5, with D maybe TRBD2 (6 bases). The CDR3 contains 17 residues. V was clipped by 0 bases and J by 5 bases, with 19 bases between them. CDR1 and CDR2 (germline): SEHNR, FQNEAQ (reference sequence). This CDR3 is CASSLALGGGEWETQYF. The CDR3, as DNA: TGTGCCAGCAGCTTAGCCCTAGGTGGCGGGGAGTGGGAGACCCAGTACTTC.

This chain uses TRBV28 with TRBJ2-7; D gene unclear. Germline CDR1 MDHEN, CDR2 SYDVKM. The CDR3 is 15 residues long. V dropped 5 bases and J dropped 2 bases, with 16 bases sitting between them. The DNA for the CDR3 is TGTGCCAGCAGTCCCTCGGTCCCGGGTCCCTACGAGCAGTACTTC. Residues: CASSPSVPGPYEQYF.

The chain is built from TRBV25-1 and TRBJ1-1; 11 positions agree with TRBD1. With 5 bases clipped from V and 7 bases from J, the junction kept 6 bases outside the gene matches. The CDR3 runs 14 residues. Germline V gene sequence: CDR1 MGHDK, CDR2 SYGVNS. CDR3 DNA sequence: TGTGCCAGCAGTCACGGACAGGGGGCGAGTGAAGCTTTCTTT. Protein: CASSHGQGASEAFF.

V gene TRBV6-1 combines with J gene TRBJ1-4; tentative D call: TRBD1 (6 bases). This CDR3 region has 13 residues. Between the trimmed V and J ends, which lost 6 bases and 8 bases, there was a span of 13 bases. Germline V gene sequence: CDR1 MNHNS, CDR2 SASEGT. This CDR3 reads CASRLQGGEKLFF. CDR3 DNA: TGTGCCAGCAGACTACAGGGAGGGGAAAAACTGTTTTTT.

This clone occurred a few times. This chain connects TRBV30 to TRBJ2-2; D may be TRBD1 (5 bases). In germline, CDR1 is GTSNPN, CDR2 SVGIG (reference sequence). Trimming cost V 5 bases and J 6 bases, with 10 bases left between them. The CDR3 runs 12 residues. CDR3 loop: CAWASRAGELFF. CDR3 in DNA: TGTGCCTGGGCCAGCAGGGCCGGGGAGCTGTTTTTT.

The CDR3 DNA sequence: TGTGCCAGCAGCCCTGGCGCGGGGGCCGGAACTAATGAAAAACTGTTTTTT. Protein sequence: CASSPGAGAGTNEKLFF. The chain recombines TRBV5-4 with TRBJ1-4; D is possibly TRBD1 (6 bases). Germline assignment: CDR1 SGHNT and CDR2 YYREEE (reference sequence). This CDR3 spans 17 amino acids. V was clipped by 4 bases and J by 1 base, with 17 bases between them.

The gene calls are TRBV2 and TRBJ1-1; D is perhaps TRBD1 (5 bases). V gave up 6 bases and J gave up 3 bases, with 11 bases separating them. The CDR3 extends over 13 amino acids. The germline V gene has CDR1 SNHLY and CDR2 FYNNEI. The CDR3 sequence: CASRKGFDTEAFF. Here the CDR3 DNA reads TGTGCCAGCAGAAAGGGGTTCGACACTGAAGCTTTCTTT.

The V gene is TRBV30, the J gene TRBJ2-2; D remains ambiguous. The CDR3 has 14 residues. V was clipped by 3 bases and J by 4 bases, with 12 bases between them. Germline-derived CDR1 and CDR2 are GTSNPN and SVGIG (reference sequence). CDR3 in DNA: TGTGCCTGGAGACATATCAGTTCCACCGGGGAGCTGTTTTTT. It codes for CAWRHISSTGELFF.

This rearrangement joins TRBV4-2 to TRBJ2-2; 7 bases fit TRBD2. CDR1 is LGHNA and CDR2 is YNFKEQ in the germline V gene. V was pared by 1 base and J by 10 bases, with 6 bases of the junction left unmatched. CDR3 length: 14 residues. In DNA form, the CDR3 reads TGTGCCAGCAGCCAAGGGCTAGCGGCAGTGGAGCTGTTTTTT. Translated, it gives CASSQGLAAVELFF.

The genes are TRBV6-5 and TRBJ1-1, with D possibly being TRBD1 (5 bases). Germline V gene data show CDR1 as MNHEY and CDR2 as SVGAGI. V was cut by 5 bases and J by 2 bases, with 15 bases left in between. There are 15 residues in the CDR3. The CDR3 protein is CASSGRGRANTEAFF. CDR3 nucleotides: TGTGCCAGCAGTGGGAGGGGTCGGGCTAACACTGAAGCTTTCTTT.

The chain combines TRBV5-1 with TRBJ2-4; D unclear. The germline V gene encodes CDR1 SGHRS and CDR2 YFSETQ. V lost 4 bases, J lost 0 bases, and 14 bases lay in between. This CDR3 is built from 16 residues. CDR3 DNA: TGCGCCAGCAGCCCCAACCCGACGGGAGCCAAAAACATTCAGTACTTC. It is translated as CASSPNPTGAKNIQYF. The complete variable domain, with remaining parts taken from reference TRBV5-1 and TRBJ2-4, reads KAGVTQTPRYLIKTRGQQVTLSCSPISGHRSVSWYQQTPGQGLQFLFEYFSETQRNKGNFPGRFSGRQFSNSRSEMNVSTLELGDSALYLCASSPNPTGAKNIQYFGAGTRLSVL.

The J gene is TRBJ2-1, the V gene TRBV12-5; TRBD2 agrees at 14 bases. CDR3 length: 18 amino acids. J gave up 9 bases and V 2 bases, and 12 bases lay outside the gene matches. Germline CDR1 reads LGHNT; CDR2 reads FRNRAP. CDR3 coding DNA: TGTGCTAGTGGTTTGTGGGGCGTGACTAGCGGGAGGGTGGGTGAGCAGTTCTTC. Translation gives CASGLWGVTSGRVGEQFF.

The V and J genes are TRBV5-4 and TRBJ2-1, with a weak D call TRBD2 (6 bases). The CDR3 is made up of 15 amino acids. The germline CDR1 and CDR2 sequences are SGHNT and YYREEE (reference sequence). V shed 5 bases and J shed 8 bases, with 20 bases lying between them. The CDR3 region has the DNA TGTGCCAGCAGGGGGGACTTTCTAACTCGGGATGAGCAGTTCTTC. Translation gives CASRGDFLTRDEQFF.

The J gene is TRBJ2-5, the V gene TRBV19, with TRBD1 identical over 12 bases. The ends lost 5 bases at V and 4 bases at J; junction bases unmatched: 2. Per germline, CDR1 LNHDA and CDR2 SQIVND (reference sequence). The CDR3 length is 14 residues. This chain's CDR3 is CASSGTGGGETQYF. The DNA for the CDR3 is TGTGCCAGTAGTGGGACAGGGGGCGGAGAGACCCAGTACTTC.

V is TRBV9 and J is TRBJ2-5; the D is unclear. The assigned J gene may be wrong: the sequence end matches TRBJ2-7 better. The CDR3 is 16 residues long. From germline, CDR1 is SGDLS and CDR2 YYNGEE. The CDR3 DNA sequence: TGTGCCAGCAGCGTAGCTGGCACGGTGGGCCTTTACGAGCAGTACTTC. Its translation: CASSVAGTVGLYEQYF.

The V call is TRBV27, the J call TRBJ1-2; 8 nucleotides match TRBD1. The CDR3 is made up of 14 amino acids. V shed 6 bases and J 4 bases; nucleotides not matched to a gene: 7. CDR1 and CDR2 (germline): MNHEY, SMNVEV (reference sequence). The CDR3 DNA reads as TGTGCCAGCAGGCCCGGGACAGGAACCTATGGCTACACCTTC. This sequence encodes CASRPGTGTYGYTF.

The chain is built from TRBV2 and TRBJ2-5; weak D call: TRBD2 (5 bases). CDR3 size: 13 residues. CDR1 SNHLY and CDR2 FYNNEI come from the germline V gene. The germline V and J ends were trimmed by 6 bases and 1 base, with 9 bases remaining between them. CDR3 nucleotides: TGTGCCAGCAGCCCGGAGGCCCAAGAGACCCAGTACTTC. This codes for CASSPEAQETQYF.

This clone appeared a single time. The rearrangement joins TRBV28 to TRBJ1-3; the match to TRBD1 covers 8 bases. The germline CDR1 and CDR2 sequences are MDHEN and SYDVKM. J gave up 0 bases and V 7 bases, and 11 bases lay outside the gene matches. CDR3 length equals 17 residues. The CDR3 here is CASTHNQGQDSGNTIYF. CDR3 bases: TGTGCCAGCACCCATAACCAGGGACAGGACTCTGGAAACACCATATATTTT.

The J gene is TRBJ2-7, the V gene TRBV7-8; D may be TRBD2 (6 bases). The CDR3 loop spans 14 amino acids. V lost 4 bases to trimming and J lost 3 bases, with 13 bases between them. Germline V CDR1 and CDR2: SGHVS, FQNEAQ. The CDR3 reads CASSSRRLDYEQYF. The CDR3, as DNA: TGTGCCAGCAGCTCCCGACGACTAGACTACGAGCAGTACTTC. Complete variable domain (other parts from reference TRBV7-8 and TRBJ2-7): GAGVSQSPRYKVAKRGQDVALRCDPISGHVSLFWYQQALGQGPEFLTYFQNEAQLDKSGLPSDRFFAERPEGSVSTLKIQRTQQEDSAVYLCASSSRRLDYEQYFGPGTRLTVT.

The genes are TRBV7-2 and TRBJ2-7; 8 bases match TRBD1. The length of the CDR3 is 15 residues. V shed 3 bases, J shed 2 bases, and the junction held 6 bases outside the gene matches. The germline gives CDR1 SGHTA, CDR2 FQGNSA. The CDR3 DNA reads TGTGCCAGCAGCTTCCAGACAGGGGTCGCCTACGAGCAGTACTTC. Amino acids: CASSFQTGVAYEQYF.